In its sample, the clone carrying this T cell receptor beta chain was seen once. What it recognizes is unknown. CD4+CD25+CD127- Tregs, CD4+CD25- non-Tregs, CD4 and CD8 cells were sorted. The record originates from a study of Tregs in tolerant kidney transplant recipients. About the research overall: The nonmyeloablative bone marrow transplants came from related graft donors, with transient mixed chimerism. The study's findings and limits: Activated donor B cell expansion appeared to reveal the most relevant donor-specific TCRbeta repertoire.

Using immunoSEQ multiplex PCR, the repertoire was profiled, and TCRdb retains in-frame clones only, with some absent. Of about 72,000 clones in the sample, 80% to 95% were seen once. The sample here was CD8+ T cells from blood, taken before the transplant. The TCR was taken from a human donor who received a combined kidney and bone marrow transplant.

The CDR3 region is CASSLASGTSSYEQYF. The CDR3 region has the DNA TGTGCCAGCAGCTTAGCTAGCGGAACTAGCTCCTACGAGCAGTACTTC. The chain links TRBV7-6 to TRBJ2-5; D is perhaps TRBD2 (6 bases). The DNA end is more similar to TRBJ2-7, so the J call may be wrong. The CDR3 length is 16 residues. Germline CDR1 and CDR2: SGHVS and FNYEAQ.